These 31 T cell receptor beta chains came from one sample sequenced in a study of T cells in localized non-small cell lung cancer. Profiling relied on immunoSEQ multiplex PCR, and the TCRdb table lists in-frame clones only, not all of them. The data show some 19,000 clones, 75% to 95% seen once. Sample: peripheral blood, taken before any cancer treatment. The receptors were gathered from a male donor older than 55 with stage I squamous cell lung carcinoma.

This sequence joins TRBV28 and TRBJ2-4, with a possible D match to TRBD2 (5 bases). This CDR3 has 16 amino acids. CDR1 is MDHEN, CDR2 SYDVKM, per germline. Between the trimmed V and J ends, which lost 5 bases and 0 bases, there was a span of 14 bases. The CDR3 DNA reads as TGTGCCAGCAGTCACCCTGGCGGGTTAGCCAAAAACATTCAGTACTTC. Its protein product is CASSHPGGLAKNIQYF. Variable domain in full (rest from reference TRBV28 and TRBJ2-4): DVKVTQSSRYLVKRTGEKVFLECVQDMDHENMFWYRQDPGLGLRLIYFSYDVKMKEKGDIPEGYSVSREKKERFSLILESASTNQTSMYLCASSHPGGLAKNIQYFGAGTRLSVL.

The V gene is TRBV7-9, the J gene TRBJ1-2; the match to TRBD1 covers 7 bases. The CDR3 has 15 amino acids. From germline, CDR1 is SEHNR and CDR2 FQNEAQ (reference sequence). V was clipped by 5 bases and J by 2 bases; unmatched bases: 8. As DNA, the CDR3 is TGTGCCAGCAGCCTCCTCCGGGACAGAAACTATGGCTACACCTTC. Protein: CASSLLRDRNYGYTF. The variable domain in full, with the rest retrieved from reference TRBV7-9 and TRBJ1-2, is DTGVSQNPRHKITKRGQNVTFRCDPISEHNRLYWYRQTLGQGPEFLTYFQNEAQLEKSRLLSDRFSAERPKGSFSTLEIQRTEQGDSAMYLCASSLLRDRNYGYTFGSGTRLTVV.

The rearrangement links TRBV28 to TRBJ2-4, with TRBD1 matching over 10 bases. Trimming at V came to 4 bases and at J to 1 base, leaving 7 bases not matched to a gene. CDR1 is MDHEN, CDR2 SYDVKM, per germline. The CDR3 covers 17 residues. Here the CDR3 reads CASSSTTGGAAKNIQYF. In nucleotides, the CDR3 is TGTGCCAGCAGTTCCACGACAGGGGGCGCGGCCAAAAACATTCAGTACTTC.

The chain employs TRBV9 and TRBJ1-5; 7 nucleotides line up with TRBD1. With 3 bases clipped from V and 3 bases from J, the junction kept 15 bases outside the gene matches. CDR1 and CDR2 from the germline V gene are SGDLS and YYNGEE. This CDR3 comprises 18 residues. Here the CDR3 reads CASSGRDRVLVDNQPQHF. For the CDR3, the DNA is TGTGCCAGCAGCGGCCGGGACAGAGTCCTTGTGGACAATCAGCCCCAGCATTTT.

CDR3 in amino acids: CASSFSPGTGTRGTQYF. The DNA for the CDR3 is TGTGCCAGCAGCTTTTCCCCCGGGACAGGGACACGTGGGACGCAGTATTTT. The rearrangement links TRBV11-2 to TRBJ2-3; 9 positions match TRBD1. With 3 bases clipped from V and 9 bases from J, the junction kept 16 bases outside the gene matches. The CDR3 loop spans 17 amino acids. Looked up from germline, CDR1 is SGHAT and CDR2 is FQNNGV.

The chain employs TRBV7-7 and TRBJ2-7; maybe TRBD2 (6 bases). The germline V gene encodes CDR1 SSHAT and CDR2 FNYEAQ (reference sequence). Trimming pared 1 base from V and 6 bases from J, leaving 10 bases between. The CDR3 contains 13 residues. In DNA form, the CDR3 reads TGTGCCAGCAGCTTAGACCTGGGGGGCGAGCAGTACTTC. Amino acids: CASSLDLGGEQYF.

This chain links TRBV7-3 with TRBJ2-2, with TRBD2 matching over 13 bases. This CDR3 spans 18 amino acids. CDR1 and CDR2 (germline): SGHTA, FQGTGA. V lost 1 base, J lost 4 bases, and 6 bases stayed unmatched. DNA of the CDR3: TGTGCCAGCAGCTTAAGTGGACTAGCGGGAGTCCGCACCGGGGAGCTGTTTTTT. This codes for CASSLSGLAGVRTGELFF.

The genes are TRBV5-6 and TRBJ2-1; 12 bases map to TRBD2. The CDR3 covers 19 residues. Germline V gives CDR1 SGHDT, CDR2 YYEEEE. Trimming removed 7 bases from V and 6 bases from J; junction bases left unmatched: 20. CDR3 residues: CASRFGLAGKRQLVNEQFF. DNA for the CDR3: TGTGCCAGCCGTTTCGGACTAGCGGGAAAAAGACAACTTGTCAATGAGCAGTTCTTC.

The chain carries TRBV30 and TRBJ2-2, with D unclear. Trimming removed 0 bases from V and 0 bases from J, with 11 bases in between. CDR1 is GTSNPN, CDR2 SVGIG, per germline (reference sequence). The CDR3 spans 16 residues. The CDR3 coding sequence is TGTGCCTGGAGTGTTCTGAATTCTCCGAACACCGGGGAGCTGTTTTTT. Protein sequence: CAWSVLNSPNTGELFF.

The gene calls are TRBV7-2 and TRBJ2-1; the match to TRBD2 covers 11 bases. With 5 bases clipped from V and 4 bases from J, the junction kept 4 bases outside the gene matches. The CDR3 spans 15 residues. The germline gives CDR1 SGHTA, CDR2 FQGNSA. CDR3: CASSARLAGYNEQFF. As DNA, the CDR3 is TGTGCCAGCAGCGCCCGACTAGCGGGATACAATGAGCAGTTCTTC. Based on the CDR3 plus reference TRBV7-2 and TRBJ2-1, the full variable domain is GAGVSQSPSNKVTEKGKDVELRCDPISGHTALYWYRQSLGQGLEFLIYFQGNSAPDKSGLPSDRFSAERTGGSVSTLTIQRTQQEDSAVYLCASSARLAGYNEQFFGPGTRLTVL.

The gene calls are TRBV7-7 and TRBJ1-1; 8 positions match TRBD1. CDR3 length: 13 amino acids. The V segment lost 3 bases and the J segment 3 bases; nucleotides outside the gene matches: 0. The germline V gene encodes CDR1 SSHAT and CDR2 FNYEAQ (reference sequence). The CDR3 DNA reads TGTGCCAGCAGCTTGGACAGGGACACTGAAGCTTTCTTT. Its translation: CASSLDRDTEAFF.

This chain links TRBV5-1 with TRBJ2-5; 15 nucleotides agree with TRBD2. V was clipped by 4 bases and J by 5 bases; unmatched bases: 6. This CDR3 has 16 amino acids. Germline loops: CDR1 SGHRS, CDR2 YFSETQ. The CDR3 is CASSDGLAGGGETQYF. CDR3 nucleotide sequence: TGCGCCAGCAGCGACGGACTAGCGGGAGGGGGTGAGACCCAGTACTTC.

Only one count was recorded for this clone. The rearrangement uses TRBV6-5 and TRBJ1-1; D call uncertain. Germline CDR1 is MNHEY and CDR2 is SVGAGI. This CDR3 region has 13 residues. The ends were cut back, 0 bases at V and 6 bases at J, with 8 bases in the middle. The CDR3 nucleotides read TGTGCCAGCAGTTACTCGTGGGGTGCTGAAGCTTTCTTT. This gives the protein CASSYSWGAEAFF.

The V gene is TRBV11-3, the J gene TRBJ2-2, with no clear D. The CDR3 is 11 amino acids. Germline assignment: CDR1 SGHNT and CDR2 YENEEA. The V end lost 1 base, the J end lost 6 bases, and 0 bases lay between the germline ends. CDR3 sequence: CASSLAGELFF. CDR3 DNA sequence: TGTGCCAGCAGCTTAGCCGGGGAGCTGTTTTTT.

The rearrangement joins TRBV11-2 to TRBJ2-3; TRBD2 matches 7 bases. The germline V gene has CDR1 SGHAT and CDR2 FQNNGV. Trimming took 5 bases from V and 0 from J; bases not matched to a gene: 11. This CDR3 region has 17 residues. This CDR3 reads CASSPFASGTSTDTQYF. The CDR3 DNA reads as TGTGCCAGCAGCCCCTTTGCCAGCGGGACCAGCACAGATACGCAGTATTTT. Looking up the rest from reference TRBV11-2 and TRBJ2-3 gives the full variable domain: EAGVAQSPRYKIIEKRQSVAFWCNPISGHATLYWYQQILGQGPKLLIQFQNNGVVDDSQLPKDRFSAERLKGVDSTLKIQPAKLEDSAVYLCASSPFASGTSTDTQYFGPGTRLTVL.

This clone is a singleton in its sample. This chain connects TRBV7-2 to TRBJ2-5; possibly TRBD1 for D (6 bases). Germline-derived CDR1 and CDR2 are SGHTA and FQGNSA. Trimming cost V 5 bases and J 1 base, with 8 bases left between them. The CDR3 loop spans 13 amino acids. The CDR3 DNA follows: TGTGCCAGCAGCCGGGACATCCAAGAGACCCAGTACTTC. Its translation is CASSRDIQETQYF.

This clone was seen a handful of times. The chain couples TRBV30 to TRBJ2-3, with 7 nucleotides matching TRBD1. Germline-derived CDR1 and CDR2 are GTSNPN and SVGIG (reference sequence). Trimming removed 1 base from V and 2 bases from J; junction bases left unmatched: 6. CDR3 size: 15 residues. The CDR3 nucleotides read TGTGCCTGGAGTGAACTGGGGACAGACACAGATACGCAGTATTTT. Protein product: CAWSELGTDTDTQYF.

The chain is built from TRBV18 and TRBJ2-4; 7 positions match TRBD1. The germline V gene encodes CDR1 KGHSH and CDR2 LQKENI. Unmatched junction bases numbered 4, after V lost 0 bases and J lost 5 bases. This CDR3 is 15 amino acids long. The CDR3 here is CASSPPGGAENIQYF. The CDR3 DNA sequence: TGTGCCAGCTCACCACCAGGGGGCGCAGAAAACATTCAGTACTTC.

This clone was observed a handful of times. The chain joins TRBV27 to TRBJ2-3; possibly TRBD2 for D (5 bases). V was shortened by 6 bases and J by 4 bases, with 14 bases between the two germline ends. The CDR3 length is 14 residues. CDR1 MNHEY and CDR2 SMNVEV come from the germline V gene (reference sequence). This CDR3 reads CASRPSGFADTQYF. As DNA, the CDR3 is TGTGCCAGCAGACCCTCGGGGTTTGCAGATACGCAGTATTTT.

The chain employs TRBV29-1 and TRBJ2-5; TRBD1 or TRBD2 may be the D gene (5 bases each). The germline gives CDR1 SQVTM, CDR2 ANQGSEA. The CDR3 covers 13 residues. The V end lost 6 bases, the J end lost 3 bases, and 14 bases lay between the germline ends. The CDR3 reads CSVRPGTEETQYF. The CDR3 DNA reads TGCAGCGTCCGACCCGGGACGGAAGAGACCCAGTACTTC.

The chain combines TRBV5-1 with TRBJ1-2; no firm D call. CDR1 and CDR2 from the germline V gene are SGHRS and YFSETQ. V lost 0 bases and J 5 bases, leaving 17 bases between the germline ends. There are 16 residues in the CDR3. This CDR3 is CASSLVPDGVEYGYTF. CDR3 bases: TGCGCCAGCAGCTTGGTCCCGGACGGTGTGGAGTATGGCTACACCTTC.

This rearrangement joins TRBV19 to TRBJ2-3; TRBD2 agrees at 13 bases. V was pared by 5 bases and J by 1 base, with 12 bases of the junction left unmatched. From germline, CDR1 is LNHDA and CDR2 SQIVND (reference sequence). The CDR3 contains 19 residues. The CDR3 bases are TGTGCCAGTAGTTTCCCCGGACTAGCGGGAGCCCCGGGCACAGATACGCAGTATTTT. Protein: CASSFPGLAGAPGTDTQYF. The variable domain in full, completed from reference TRBV19 and TRBJ2-3, reads DGGITQSPKYLFRKEGQNVTLSCEQNLNHDAMYWYRQDPGQGLRLIYYSQIVNDFQKGDIAEGYSVSREKKESFPLTVTSAQKNPTAFYLCASSFPGLAGAPGTDTQYFGPGTRLTVL.

The V gene is TRBV19, the J gene TRBJ1-1, with D uncertain. The germline V gene has CDR1 LNHDA and CDR2 SQIVND (reference sequence). The CDR3 is made up of 15 amino acids. V was pared by 5 bases and J by 6 bases, with 19 bases between. CDR3 sequence reads: CASSPSTLLGAEAFF. The CDR3 DNA is TGTGCCAGTAGTCCTTCGACCCTGCTGGGAGCTGAAGCTTTCTTT. Filled out from reference TRBV19 and TRBJ1-1, the complete variable domain reads DGGITQSPKYLFRKEGQNVTLSCEQNLNHDAMYWYRQDPGQGLRLIYYSQIVNDFQKGDIAEGYSVSREKKESFPLTVTSAQKNPTAFYLCASSPSTLLGAEAFFGQGTRLTVV.

V usage is TRBV11-2 and J usage is TRBJ2-1; the D gene is possibly TRBD2 (6 bases). Trimming shortened V by 6 bases and J by 0 bases, and 15 bases separated the two germline ends. The CDR3 extends over 16 amino acids. CDR1 is SGHAT and CDR2 is FQNNGV in the germline V gene. CDR3 in DNA: TGTGCCAGCAGAACGGGACTCGGCAGCTCCTACAATGAGCAGTTCTTC. It yields the protein CASRTGLGSSYNEQFF.

The chain has TRBV11-2 and TRBJ2-1; 7 bases are a match to TRBD2. The V gene end was trimmed by 5 bases and the J gene end by 5 bases; junction bases not matched to a gene: 6. CDR3 length equals 14 residues. Germline V CDR1 and CDR2: SGHAT, FQNNGV. The CDR3 coding sequence is TGTGCCAGCAGCCCCAACCGGGGGGACAATGAGCAGTTCTTC. Translated: CASSPNRGDNEQFF. Together with reference TRBV11-2 and TRBJ2-1, the CDR3 gives the full variable domain: EAGVAQSPRYKIIEKRQSVAFWCNPISGHATLYWYQQILGQGPKLLIQFQNNGVVDDSQLPKDRFSAERLKGVDSTLKIQPAKLEDSAVYLCASSPNRGDNEQFFGPGTRLTVL.

V and J are TRBV4-1 and TRBJ1-5; 8 nucleotides line up with TRBD1. This CDR3 comprises 14 residues. Germline V CDR1 and CDR2: MGHRA, YSYEKL. J lost 7 bases, V lost 4 bases, and 6 bases had no gene match. CDR3 in DNA: TGCGCCAGCAGCCCCGGACAGGGTCAGCAGCCCCAGCATTTT. The encoded protein is CASSPGQGQQPQHF.

The chain is built from TRBV28 and TRBJ2-5; D could derive from TRBD1 or TRBD2 (5 bases each). V was pared by 1 base and J by 1 base, with 16 bases between. Germline V gives CDR1 MDHEN, CDR2 SYDVKM. This CDR3 region has 17 residues. DNA of the CDR3: TGTGCCAGCAGTTTATATGGACGGGGCCTTACCCAAGAGACCCAGTACTTC. It translates to CASSLYGRGLTQETQYF.

This chain joins TRBV28 and TRBJ2-5, with D unclear. From germline, CDR1 is MDHEN and CDR2 SYDVKM. Deletions cut 6 bases from V and 10 bases from J, with 9 bases between. The CDR3 is 10 residues long. Written as DNA, the CDR3 is TGTGCCAGCAGCAGGAGAATCCAGTACTTC. This gives the protein CASSRRIQYF.

The V call is TRBV18, the J call TRBJ1-1; the match to TRBD1 covers 8 bases. The CDR3 consists of 13 residues. Germline V gene sequence: CDR1 KGHSH, CDR2 LQKENI. Unmatched junction bases numbered 5, after V lost 6 bases and J lost 5 bases. CDR3 in DNA: TGTGCCAGCTCGGCCACAGGGGGGACTGAAGCTTTCTTT. This codes for CASSATGGTEAFF. Filled out from reference TRBV18 and TRBJ1-1, the complete variable domain reads NAGVMQNPRHLVRRRGQEARLRCSPMKGHSHVYWYRQLPEEGLKFMVYLQKENIIDESGMPKERFSAEFPKEGPSILRIQQVVRGDSAAYFCASSATGGTEAFFGQGTRLTVV.

The rearrangement links TRBV5-1 to TRBJ2-2; 8 nucleotides match TRBD2. Losses at the gene ends were 1 base for V and 6 bases for J; bases not matched to a gene: 11. Germline V gives CDR1 SGHRS, CDR2 YFSETQ. This CDR3 has 17 amino acids. The CDR3 bases are TGCGCCAGCAGCTTGCAGCCCCACGGGGGGGGACCCGGGGAGCTGTTTTTT. This gives the protein CASSLQPHGGGPGELFF.

V usage is TRBV5-1 and J usage is TRBJ2-2; 10 nucleotides match TRBD2. V lost 4 bases to trimming and J lost 3 bases; unmatched junction nucleotides: 9. This CDR3 spans 17 amino acids. Germline CDR1 SGHRS, CDR2 YFSETQ. CDR3 nucleotides: TGCGCCAGCAGCCAAACCGTCAGCGGGAGGGACACCGGGGAGCTGTTTTTT. The encoded protein is CASSQTVSGRDTGELFF. Based on the CDR3 plus reference TRBV5-1 and TRBJ2-2, the full variable domain is KAGVTQTPRYLIKTRGQQVTLSCSPISGHRSVSWYQQTPGQGLQFLFEYFSETQRNKGNFPGRFSGRQFSNSRSEMNVSTLELGDSALYLCASSQTVSGRDTGELFFGEGSRLTVL.